This TCR beta chain derives from a study of blood T cell repertoires in COVID-19 (dated by TCRdb to about 2020). The study in broad terms: The collaborator samples originated in the United States, Italy and Spain and spanned the acute and convalescent phases of COVID-19. The material from the prospective study consisted of cDNA or gDNA derived from T cells, B-cell-depleted T cells, or PBMCs. The dataset comprised deeply sampled blood TCRbeta repertoires from subjects exposed to, actively infected with, or recovered from COVID-19. A freely available public database, intended as a resource for researchers studying the immune response to SARS-CoV-2, is where the repertoires were released. Samples were obtained from the ongoing ImmuneRACE study (first 160 participants) and from approximately 1,200 subjects provided by 6 global collaborators. Sample metadata almost always included a de-identified subject ID, COVID-19 status, age in years and sex. HLA class I and class II types, where available, came from metadata supplied by the sample provider rather than from assay-based typing.

There are a few counts of this clone. Its specific antigen is unknown. No qualities accompany the bases; no much larger clone lies one base away. TCRbeta CDR3 regions were amplified from genomic DNA by means of the immunoSEQ Assay, a bias-controlled multiplex PCR. Per the original workflow: Within the assay, amplification of reference gene primers was used to estimate how many nucleated cells each sample contained. To quantify the absolute abundance of each unique TCRbeta CDR3 rearrangement, sequence reads were collapsed and filtered. For each sample, productive Simpson clonality was calculated as the square root of Simpson's diversity index across productive rearrangements. TCRdb mirrors the immuneACCESS table, restricted to in-frame sequences. Some clones are absent from its copies; in checked studies, under half trace to an unresolved V gene, and the reason for the others is unknown. Clone size and the V and J calls come from that table; the DNA yielded D and trimming. The sample records roughly 260,000 clones, 88% of which are singletons. The ten most abundant clones make up 4% of the sample.

What the research found in general, with its limitations: How much clinical and demographic metadata was included differed by source and by participant, and the metadata was provided uncurated.

A second Seattle source provided samples from volunteer blood donors who had recovered from COVID-19. The collaborating institutions used their own protocols to collect whole blood in K2EDTA tubes. For TCRbeta analysis, collaborators shipped samples as frozen whole blood, isolated PBMCs, or DNA extracted from either of those sample types. Sample: peripheral blood. The sequence came from a man in his 60s who had recovered from COVID-19.

The CDR3 sequence is CASSSPGQTYEQYF. The nucleotides read TGTGCCAGTAGTAGCCCGGGACAGACCTACGAGCAGTACTTC. The chain couples TRBV19 to TRBJ2-7, and 7 bases in between align with TRBD1. CDR1 and CDR2, per the germline V gene (reference sequence), are LNHDA and SQIVND. V ends up 4 bases short and J 2 bases short, with an unmatched junction base count of 5. The CDR3 spans 14 residues, from the cysteine through the phenylalanine. Of the read, only the CDR3 DNA is kept; its 42 bases are in frame from base 1.